The TCR beta chain described here comes from a study of PD-1 blockade in classical Hodgkin lymphoma. A note on this clone: What it binds is unknown.

Time point noted: newly diagnosed, previously untreated cHL patient sample. Regarding the study as a whole: The repertoire differences lack a defined cause, possibly disease activity or prior therapy.

The CDR3 loop spans 15 amino acids. The germline gives CDR1 MNHEY, CDR2 SMNVEV (reference sequence). V was cut by 4 bases and J by 14 bases, with 24 bases left in between. The repertoire was sequenced with immunoSEQ multiplex PCR; TCRdb's copy has only in-frame clones and lacks some. The repertoire consists of tens of thousands of clones, with approximately 95% occurring once and the leading ten covering about 3.9%. The chain combines TRBV27 with TRBJ2-1; tentatively, D is TRBD2 (6 bases). Material for sequencing was peripheral blood mononuclear cells (PBMCs). This TCR was sampled from a human donor with classical Hodgkin lymphoma. CDR3 nucleotides: TGTGCCAGCAGTTCCCTGACTAGTTCGGTCCGAGAGGAGTTCTTC. It specifies CASSSLTSSVREEFF.